The table lists the clone carrying this T cell receptor (beta chain) with many counts. As yet, its antigen is unknown. A much larger clone differs by one base, so this may be a read error. This entry comes from a study of breast tumors, draining lymph nodes, adjacent tissues. Regarding the study as a whole: The data were judged consistent with most tumor T cells coming from lymph node and expanding in tumor.

Via MiXCR, TCRdb re-called the multiplex PCR reads, giving one row per CDR3 protein. The sample shows over 200,000 distinct CDR3 sequences, around 34% of them seen only once. Samples came from axillary lymph nodes draining the breast cancer. The CDR3 runs 15 residues. V lost 4 bases and J 8 bases, leaving 20 bases between the germline ends. The germline CDR1 and CDR2 sequences are SGHKS and YYEKEE (reference sequence). The receptor was derived from a female donor with breast cancer. Some clones in this sample may be carry-over from other donors' samples. Sequences were obtained from axillary lymph node tissue. This chain joins TRBV5-5 and TRBJ2-3; D might be TRBD2 (5 bases). DNA for the CDR3: TGTGCCAGCAGCCCGACGGAACCCGGGAAGGTTACGCAGTATTTT. Residues: CASSPTEPGKVTQYF.